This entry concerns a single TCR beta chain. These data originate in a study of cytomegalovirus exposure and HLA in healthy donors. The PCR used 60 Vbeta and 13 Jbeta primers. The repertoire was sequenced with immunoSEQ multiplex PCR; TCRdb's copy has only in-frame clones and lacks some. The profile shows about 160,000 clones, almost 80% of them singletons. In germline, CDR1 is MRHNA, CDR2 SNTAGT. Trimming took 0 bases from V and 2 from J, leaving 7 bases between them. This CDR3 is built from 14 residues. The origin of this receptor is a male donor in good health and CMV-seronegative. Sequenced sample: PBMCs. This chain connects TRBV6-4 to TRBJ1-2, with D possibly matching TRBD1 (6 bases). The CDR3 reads CASSDSTGNYGYTF. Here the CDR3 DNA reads TGTGCCAGCAGTGACTCAACAGGGAACTATGGCTACACCTTC.